The 31 T cell receptor beta chains in this list originate from one sample, sequenced in a study of blood T cells in healthy people across ages. A J-beta primer mix and a sample-barcoded 5' primer were used in a second PCR of roughly 6 to 12 cycles. TCRdb re-called the 5' RACE reads with MiXCR, one entry per CDR3 protein. Here the sample spans roughly 2 million distinct CDR3 sequences, around 48% being singletons. Sequenced input: blood. The receptors were sampled from a woman in her thirties or forties in good health.

This clonotype was detected only a few times. V gene TRBV20-1 combines with J gene TRBJ1-5; 9 nucleotides line up with TRBD1. The CDR3 is 15 residues long. Germline trimming cut 0 bases from V and 6 bases from J; bases unmatched to any gene: 6. CDR1 is DFQATT, CDR2 SNEGSKA, per germline (reference sequence). The CDR3 DNA reads as TGCAGTGCTAGAGAAGGGACAGGGTTCGGTCAGCCCCAGCATTTT. Its translation is CSAREGTGFGQPQHF.

The CDR3 reads CASSLGGNKNIQYF. DNA for the CDR3: TGTGCCAGCAGTCTCGGGGGGAACAAAAACATTCAGTACTTC. The chain couples TRBV6-2 or TRBV6-3 to TRBJ2-4; TRBD2 matches 7 bases. This CDR3 contains 14 residues. Trimming at V came to 5 bases and at J to 3 bases, leaving 4 bases not matched to a gene. Looked up from germline, CDR1 is MNHEY and CDR2 is SVGEGT.

This clonotype was detected only a few times. This CDR3 reads CSVAGRGQGLDNEQFF. Written as DNA, the CDR3 is TGCAGCGTAGCCGGAAGGGGACAGGGACTGGACAATGAGCAGTTCTTC. This chain links TRBV29-1 with TRBJ2-1; 9 nucleotides agree with TRBD1. J was trimmed by 5 bases and V by 6 bases; bases with no gene match: 14. The CDR3 is 16 amino acids. Germline V CDR1 and CDR2: SQVTM, ANQGSEA.

The chain has TRBV11-1 and TRBJ2-6; D uncertain. Germline V gene data show CDR1 as SGHAT and CDR2 as FQDESV (reference sequence). This CDR3 is 15 amino acids long. V lost 8 bases and J lost 1, with 12 bases in between. CDR3 amino acids: CASEDGLSGANVLTF. The CDR3 DNA sequence: TGTGCCAGCGAGGACGGGCTATCTGGGGCCAACGTCCTGACTTTC. Combining the CDR3 with reference TRBV11-1 and TRBJ2-6 gives the whole variable domain EAEVAQSPRYKITEKSQAVAFWCDPISGHATLYWYRQILGQGPELLVQFQDESVVDDSQLPKDRFSAERLKGVDSTLKIQPAELGDSAMYLCASEDGLSGANVLTFGAGSRLTVL.

This clonotype occurred a few times. The chain combines TRBV5-1 with TRBJ2-5; a possible D gene is TRBD2 (7 bases). The CDR3 totals 15 residues. CDR1 is SGHRS, CDR2 YFSETQ, per germline. Trimming cost V 2 bases and J 5 bases, with 16 bases left between them. CDR3 region: CASSFQGGAYETQYF. The CDR3 DNA is TGCGCCAGCAGCTTTCAAGGGGGGGCGTATGAGACCCAGTACTTC. Based on the CDR3 plus reference TRBV5-1 and TRBJ2-5, the full variable domain is KAGVTQTPRYLIKTRGQQVTLSCSPISGHRSVSWYQQTPGQGLQFLFEYFSETQRNKGNFPGRFSGRQFSNSRSEMNVSTLELGDSALYLCASSFQGGAYETQYFGPGTRLLVL.

This clonotype has only one observation. A much more abundant neighbour one base away suggests this may be a read error. The chain is built from TRBV10-3 and TRBJ2-5; either TRBD1 or TRBD2 may supply D (6 bases each). This CDR3 is 15 amino acids long. With 2 bases removed from V and 11 bases from J, the gap between germline ends came to 21 bases. Looked up from germline, CDR1 is ENHRY and CDR2 is SYGVKD. CDR3 protein: CAISERGASYNEQYF. Written as DNA, the CDR3 is TGTGCCATCAGTGAGAGGGGGGCTTCCTACAATGAGCAGTACTTC.

The CDR3 nucleotides read TGTGCCAGCAGCCAAGATCGGGCCGGGAGGGACAATGAGCAGTTCTTC. It is translated as CASSQDRAGRDNEQFF. J is TRBJ2-1 and V is TRBV14, with 8 positions matching TRBD2. Looked up from germline, CDR1 is SGHDN and CDR2 is FVKESK. V lost 0 bases, J lost 5 bases, and 6 bases stayed unmatched. This CDR3 has 16 residues.

In the case of this clonotype: The junction departs from the called germline gene at one end, perhaps through a read error. The rearrangement links TRBV7-2 to TRBJ2-3; maybe TRBD1 (6 bases). The CDR3 runs 14 residues. Germline V lookup: CDR1 SGHTA, CDR2 FQGNSA. The CDR3 here is CASSYRTVKDAQYF. CDR3 sequence (DNA): TGTGCCAGCAGCTACCGGACAGTAAAAGATGCGCAGTATTTT.

Here the CDR3 reads CASSVGQGVYSPLHF. In DNA form, the CDR3 reads TGTGCCAGCAGCGTCGGACAGGGAGTCTATTCACCCCTCCACTTT. The V and J genes are TRBV28 and TRBJ1-6, with 8 bases lining up with TRBD1. J lost 8 bases, V lost 6 bases, and 9 bases had no gene match. The germline gives CDR1 MDHEN, CDR2 SYDVKM. The CDR3 sequence is 15 residues long. The complete variable domain, with remaining parts taken from reference TRBV28 and TRBJ1-6, reads DVKVTQSSRYLVKRTGEKVFLECVQDMDHENMFWYRQDPGLGLRLIYFSYDVKMKEKGDIPEGYSVSREKKERFSLILESASTNQTSMYLCASSVGQGVYSPLHFGNGTRLTVT.

The chain links TRBV4-1 to TRBJ1-1; D remains unclear. CDR3 length: 14 amino acids. Between the trimmed V and J ends, which lost 1 base and 7 bases, there was a span of 13 bases. Germline loops: CDR1 MGHRA, CDR2 YSYEKL. The CDR3 spells CASSQGVFGVEAFF. In DNA form, the CDR3 reads TGCGCCAGCAGCCAAGGGGTGTTTGGAGTTGAAGCTTTCTTT.

This clonotype was seen a handful of times. The chain employs TRBV7-2 and TRBJ1-5; the D is unclear. Germline CDR1 SGHTA, CDR2 FQGNSA. V lost 5 bases to trimming and J lost 4 bases, with 9 bases between them. The CDR3 has 13 residues. For the CDR3, the DNA is TGTGCCAGCAGCCAAGACGAAAATCAGCCCCAGCATTTT. This gives the protein CASSQDENQPQHF.

This clonotype has more than one count but fewer than ten. V is TRBV7-2 and J is TRBJ1-5, with a possible D match to TRBD1 (5 bases). The CDR3 totals 15 residues. Germline CDR1 reads SGHTA; CDR2 reads FQGNSA. Trimming cost V 3 bases and J 0 bases, with 9 bases left between them. In nucleotides, the CDR3 is TGTGCCAGCAGCTTTCTGGGGACTAGCAATCAGCCCCAGCATTTT. Its translation is CASSFLGTSNQPQHF.

There are a few counts of this clonotype. DNA of the CDR3: TGTGCCAGCAGCTATGGACAGGGTGTGGAGACCCAGTACTTC. Its protein product is CASSYGQGVETQYF. J is TRBJ2-5 and V is TRBV7-2, with TRBD1 identical over 8 bases. J lost 5 bases, V lost 4 bases, and 6 bases had no gene match. The CDR3 extends over 14 amino acids. The germline V gene encodes CDR1 SGHTA and CDR2 FQGNSA.

This chain links TRBV28 with TRBJ2-3; 9 nucleotides agree with TRBD1. Unmatched junction bases numbered 11, after V lost 6 bases and J lost 4 bases. The CDR3 runs to 16 residues. CDR1 and CDR2 (germline): MDHEN, SYDVKM. The CDR3 bases are TGTGCCAGCAGACCCAGGACAGGGGCCCTTGCAGATACGCAGTATTTT. Protein: CASRPRTGALADTQYF.

J is TRBJ2-3 and V is TRBV4-3, with 8 bases aligning to TRBD1. Per the germline V gene, CDR1 is LGHNA and CDR2 is YSLEER. V gave up 1 base and J gave up 1 base; unmatched junction bases: 7. The CDR3 length is 17 residues. CDR3 region: CASSQARRGPGTDTQYF. Written as DNA, the CDR3 is TGCGCCAGCAGCCAAGCACGCAGGGGGCCAGGCACAGATACGCAGTATTTT.

This chain uses TRBV7-2 with TRBJ2-4, with D perhaps TRBD2 (5 bases). The CDR3 has 14 amino acids. The germline V and J ends were trimmed by 2 bases and 6 bases, with 11 bases remaining between them. CDR1 SGHTA and CDR2 FQGNSA come from the germline V gene. In nucleotides, the CDR3 is TGTGCCAGCAGCTTAAGGGAGTTAGGAAACATTCAGTACTTC. The encoded protein is CASSLRELGNIQYF.

CDR3 nucleotide sequence: TGTGCCAGCTGGTACAATGAGCAGTTCTTC. Its translation: CASWYNEQFF. The chain combines TRBV6-6 with TRBJ2-1; no firm D call. Trimming shortened V by 8 bases and J by 4 bases, and 3 bases separated the two germline ends. Germline V gives CDR1 MNHNY, CDR2 SVGAGI (reference sequence). The CDR3 has 10 amino acids.

This clonotype showed up just a few times. V is TRBV20-1 and J is TRBJ1-6, with D maybe TRBD1 (5 bases). Trimming took 6 bases from V and 3 from J, leaving 21 bases between them. The CDR3 has 17 residues. Germline values: CDR1 DFQATT, CDR2 SNEGSKA (reference sequence). In nucleotides, the CDR3 is TGCAGTGCAATGGTGGGGCTCCAACATGACTATAATTCACCCCTCCACTTT. This sequence encodes CSAMVGLQHDYNSPLHF.

There are many counts of this clonotype. The chain carries TRBV4-3 and TRBJ2-3; perhaps TRBD1 as D (5 bases). Germline V gene lookup returns CDR1 LGHNA and CDR2 YSLEER. V was cut by 0 bases and J by 3 bases, with 7 bases left in between. CDR3 length equals 14 residues. CDR3 sequence: CASSQDQGTDTQYF. CDR3 coding DNA: TGCGCCAGCAGCCAAGATCAGGGAACAGATACGCAGTATTTT.

Only a few counts were recorded for this clonotype. V is TRBV10-3 and J is TRBJ2-1, with D uncertain. Germline assignment: CDR1 ENHRY and CDR2 SYGVKD. The CDR3 extends over 18 amino acids. The V and J ends lost 6 bases and 5 bases respectively, with 26 bases between them. CDR3 region: CAIRGIVARDPMDNEQFF. The CDR3 region has the DNA TGTGCCATCAGAGGGATTGTGGCGCGCGACCCAATGGACAATGAGCAGTTCTTC.

The count of this clonotype is one. The V call is TRBV7-9, the J call TRBJ2-1; 8 nucleotides match TRBD2. V trimming: 1 base; J trimming: 2 bases; junction bases outside the gene matches: 13. CDR1 is SEHNR, CDR2 FQNEAQ, per germline (reference sequence). This CDR3 spans 19 amino acids. The CDR3 coding sequence is TGTGCCAGCAGCTTAGTTGGGGCGGGGGGCGTGCTCCCCTACAATGAGCAGTTCTTC. Its translation is CASSLVGAGGVLPYNEQFF. Using reference TRBV7-9 and TRBJ2-1 for the parts outside the CDR3, the full variable domain is DTGVSQNPRHKITKRGQNVTFRCDPISEHNRLYWYRQTLGQGPEFLTYFQNEAQLEKSRLLSDRFSAERPKGSFSTLEIQRTEQGDSAMYLCASSLVGAGGVLPYNEQFFGPGTRLTVL.

This clonotype appeared a few times. At one end the junction does not follow the germline gene, possibly because of a read error. The CDR3 loop reads CASSLEGQGSSGANVLTF. As DNA, the CDR3 is TGTGCCAGCAGCTTGGAAGGACAGGGCAGCTCTGGGGCCAACGTCCTGACTTTC. V gene TRBV5-1 combines with J gene TRBJ2-6, with TRBD1 matching over 8 bases. The germline V gene has CDR1 SGHRS and CDR2 YFSETQ. The CDR3 contains 18 residues. The full variable domain, its missing parts supplied by reference TRBV5-1 and TRBJ2-6, is KAGVTQTPRYLIKTRGQQVTLSCSPISGHRSVSWYQQTPGQGLQFLFEYFSETQRNKGNFPGRFSGRQFSNSRSEMNVSTLELGDSALYLCASSLEGQGSSGANVLTFGAGSRLTVL.

Turning to this clonotype: Being one base from a much bigger clone, this may be a read error. J is TRBJ2-7 and V is TRBV4-2, with 7 bases lining up with TRBD1. CDR1 LGHNA and CDR2 YNFKEQ come from the germline V gene. The CDR3 runs 15 residues. CDR3 sequence (DNA): TGTGCCAGCAGCCAAGGACAGGGTGGAACCTACGTGCAGTACTTC. This translates into CASSQGQGGTYVQYF.

There are a few counts of this clonotype. The CDR3 coding sequence is TGCAGCGTTAGAATAGCGGGGGGTTACAATGAGCAGTTCTTC. The encoded protein is CSVRIAGGYNEQFF. The chain is built from TRBV29-1 and TRBJ2-1; 10 bases are shared with TRBD2. Germline-derived CDR1 and CDR2 are SQVTM and ANQGSEA. The CDR3 runs to 14 residues. J was trimmed by 4 bases and V by 5 bases; bases with no gene match: 5.

Details on this clonotype: At one of its ends the junction is not consistent with the germline gene, which may arise from a read error. The rearrangement uses TRBV20-1 and TRBJ1-6; 7 positions match TRBD1. The CDR3 is 19 amino acids. Germline V gene lookup returns CDR1 DFQATT and CDR2 SNEGSKA (reference sequence). The CDR3 DNA reads TGCAGTGCTTCCCACTGGGACAGAAATCCGAATCGGTATAATTCGCCCCTCCACTTT. Translated, it gives CSASHWDRNPNRYNSPLHF.

In this sample, this clonotype turned up a few times. CDR3 sequence: CASSNPASGQGAYEQYF. Here the CDR3 DNA reads TGTGCCAGCAGCAACCCCGCATCGGGGCAGGGGGCCTACGAGCAGTACTTC. This rearrangement joins TRBV5-4 to TRBJ2-7; 7 nucleotides line up with TRBD1. The CDR3 loop spans 17 amino acids. Trimming at V came to 4 bases and at J to 2 bases, leaving 15 bases not matched to a gene. The germline CDR1 and CDR2 sequences are SGHNT and YYREEE (reference sequence).

The chain is built from TRBV2 and TRBJ1-1; 7 nucleotides line up with TRBD1. Germline CDR1 reads SNHLY; CDR2 reads FYNNEI. V dropped 4 bases and J dropped 3; count of bases not matched to a gene: 8. The CDR3 is 15 residues long. The chain's CDR3 is CASSVHRGGDTEAFF. In DNA, the CDR3 is TGTGCCAGCAGTGTCCACAGGGGTGGGGACACTGAAGCTTTCTTT.

This clonotype was detected only once. The rearrangement joins TRBV28 to TRBJ1-2; no clear D. CDR1 and CDR2 from the germline V gene are MDHEN and SYDVKM. V shed 4 bases and J shed 9 bases, with 15 bases lying between them. This CDR3 is built from 13 residues. CDR3 DNA: TGTGCCAGCAGTTCTCCCGGTGCACGACGCTACACCTTC. Its translation: CASSSPGARRYTF.

The CDR3 region is CASSLSGTAAYGYTF. As DNA, the CDR3 is TGTGCCAGCAGTTTATCAGGGACAGCCGCCTATGGCTACACCTTC. This chain links TRBV27 with TRBJ1-2; TRBD1 aligns across 7 bases. Germline trimming cut 0 bases from V and 4 bases from J; bases unmatched to any gene: 5. Germline V gene sequence: CDR1 MNHEY, CDR2 SMNVEV (reference sequence). The CDR3 covers 15 residues.

V usage is TRBV15 and J usage is TRBJ1-1; perhaps TRBD1 as D (5 bases). This CDR3 contains 14 residues. V shed 4 bases and J shed 1 base, with 10 bases lying between them. Germline CDR1 is LNHNV and CDR2 is YYDKDF (reference sequence). The DNA of the CDR3 is TGTGCCACCAGCACAGGGCAGGGGAACACTGAAGCTTTCTTT. This gives the protein CATSTGQGNTEAFF. The complete variable domain, with remaining parts taken from reference TRBV15 and TRBJ1-1, reads DAMVIQNPRYQVTQFGKPVTLSCSQTLNHNVMYWYQQKSSQAPKLLFHYYDKDFNNEADTPDNFQSRRPNTSFCFLDIRSPGLGDTAMYLCATSTGQGNTEAFFGQGTRLTVV.

Here the CDR3 DNA reads TGTGCCAGCAGTTACTCGTTTACCGACAGGCCTAGCACAGATACGCAGTATTTT. Its protein product is CASSYSFTDRPSTDTQYF. The chain recombines TRBV6-2 or TRBV6-3 with TRBJ2-3; TRBD1 might be the D (6 bases). With 0 bases removed from V and 0 bases from J, the gap between germline ends came to 16 bases. CDR1 is MNHEY and CDR2 is SVGEGT in the germline V gene. The length of the CDR3 is 18 residues.